A single sample is the source of the 5 T cell receptor beta chains below, sequenced in a study of chemoradiotherapy in HPV16-positive cancers (dated by TCRdb to between 2021 and 2024). Libraries were prepared through the immunoSEQ multiplex PCR assay. In TCRdb, the immuneACCESS table is reduced to in-frame sequences with V and J assigned. These tables do not hold every clone; where another copy was compared, an unresolved V gene accounts for under half, and the others remain unexplained. Counted in this sample were fewer than 20,000 clones; approximately 79% of them appeared once. The top ten hold around 9.9% of the sample. The biological material was taken from a patient who underwent chemoradiotherapy. The source is a human donor with HPV-associated anogenital cancer.

V is TRBV4-3 and J is TRBJ1-6; 7 bases agree with TRBD1. Germline loops: CDR1 LGHNA, CDR2 YSLEER. Losses at the gene ends were 1 base for V and 10 bases for J; bases not matched to a gene: 7. CDR3 length: 15 residues. The CDR3 here is CASSQVRTGGSPLHF. CDR3 sequence (DNA): TGCGCCAGCAGCCAAGTGAGGACAGGCGGCTCACCCCTCCACTTT.

By frequency in the sample, this clone is hyperexpanded. This chain connects TRBV5-6 to TRBJ1-2; possible D gene TRBD1, 5 bases. The length of the CDR3 is 17 residues. CDR1 and CDR2 (germline): SGHDT, YYEEEE. With 0 bases removed from V and 4 bases from J, the gap between germline ends came to 19 bases. The CDR3 coding sequence is TGTGCCAGCAGCTTGGGTCCAGGGTGGAGTGGGAGCTATGGCTACACCTTC. This translates into CASSLGPGWSGSYGYTF.

J is TRBJ2-1 and V is TRBV28; TRBD2 aligns across 7 bases. The ends lost 5 bases at V and 6 bases at J; junction bases unmatched: 1. CDR1 is MDHEN, CDR2 SYDVKM, per germline. The CDR3 consists of 12 residues. The CDR3 nucleotides read TGTGCCAGCAGTGGCGGGGGCAATGAGCAGTTCTTC. It specifies CASSGGGNEQFF.

The J gene is TRBJ2-7, the V gene TRBV7-2; tentatively, D is TRBD2 (7 bases). The CDR3 sequence is 15 residues long. The germline V and J ends were trimmed by 2 bases and 2 bases, with 13 bases remaining between them. Per the germline V gene, CDR1 is SGHTA and CDR2 is FQGNSA. CDR3 coding DNA: TGTGCCAGCAGCTTAAGGGGGGGGGTAACCTACGAGCAGTACTTC. Translated, it gives CASSLRGGVTYEQYF.

The gene calls are TRBV6-1 and TRBJ1-4; D gene ambiguous. The V gene lost 2 bases and the J gene lost 4 bases, with 17 bases spanning the gap. The CDR3 length is 17 residues. Per germline, CDR1 MNHNS and CDR2 SASEGT. In DNA form, the CDR3 reads TGTGCCAGCAGTGAACACGGGAGGGTCGATTTTAATGAAAAACTGTTTTTT. Its translation is CASSEHGRVDFNEKLFF.